This T cell receptor (beta chain) appears in the sequencing data of a study of blood T cell repertoires in COVID-19. Study-level information: Material from acute and convalescent COVID-19 was sourced from the United States, Italy and Spain.

Participant-given clinical history determined each cohort assignment. CDR1 is MNHEY, CDR2 SMNVEV, per germline (reference sequence). The CDR3 totals 13 residues. The J segment lost 4 bases and the V segment lost 3 bases, leaving 2 bases of the junction unmatched. TCRdb keeps only in-frame clones here, not all; method: immunoSEQ multiplex PCR. The repertoire consists of some 460,000 clones, with 70% to 90% occurring once and the leading ten covering around 1.8%. The TCR was taken from a woman under 30 with acute COVID-19. Sequencing was performed on PBMCs or T cells enriched from blood (not recorded which). The chain links TRBV27 to TRBJ1-1, with 7 bases matching TRBD1. DNA of the CDR3: TGTGCCAGCAGTTTGACAGGGTCCACTGAAGCTTTCTTT. It codes for CASSLTGSTEAFF.